Sequencing of this T cell receptor beta chain was carried out in a study of technical replicates of blood from a handful of donors. Data came from immunoSEQ multiplex PCR; TCRdb stores just in-frame clones and leaves some out. The sample gives 56,000 or so clones, roughly 95% of which show up once; about 3% is in the top ten. Germline-derived CDR1 and CDR2 are SGHAT and FQDESV (reference sequence). Losses at the gene ends were 4 bases for V and 1 base for J; bases not matched to a gene: 6. The CDR3 has 15 residues. The origin of this receptor is a human donor in good health. Some clones in this sample may be carry-over from other donors' samples. The chain joins TRBV11-1 to TRBJ1-1, with TRBD1 identical over 7 bases. The sample comprised PBMCs. As DNA, the CDR3 is TGTGCCAGCAGCTCTAAAAGGACAGGGAACACTGAAGCTTTCTTT. Protein: CASSSKRTGNTEAFF.